The 24 T cell receptor beta chains below all came from one sample that was sequenced in a study of CXCR3-negative and CXCR3-positive naive CD8 T cells (dated 2019 in TCRdb). Broader findings and caveats from the paper: TRB CDR3s from CXCR3-positive naive cells showed higher hydrophobicity (lower Kidera factor 4), lower energy, and higher strength and volume indices than CXCR3-negative naive cells.

The instrument was a NextSeq 550. The Human TCR Profiling Kit (MiLaboratory) was used to prepare UMI-labeled 5' RACE TRB cDNA libraries. The reads underwent TCRdb reprocessing, giving one record for each CDR3 protein sequence and no DNA. The table for this sample shows just under 65,000 distinct CDR3 sequences. Around 5% of the sample rests with the top ten. These receptors' antigens are unknown. The sample consisted of naive CXCR3+ CD8+ T cells from blood. The sample's cell subset or site, from its label and the paper: CD45RO-CCR7+CD27+CD95- naive CD8+ T cells expressing CXCR3 (TNR3+). These TCRs come from a human donor in good health. Some clones in this sample may be carry-over from other donors' samples.

The J gene is TRBJ2-1, the V gene TRBV7-9. This CDR3 has 12 amino acids. Per the germline V gene, CDR1 is SEHNR and CDR2 is FQNEAQ (reference sequence). This CDR3 is CASTPEDNEQFF.

This chain uses TRBV29-1 with TRBJ2-1; TCRdb selects TRBD1, and the lack of DNA leaves this call unchecked. The CDR3 sequence is 17 residues long. Germline assignment: CDR1 SQVTM and CDR2 ANQGSEA. CDR3 sequence: CSVEGSLGEEPSNEQFF.

The chain links TRBV7-7 to TRBJ2-5; TCRdb names TRBD1, which stays unverified in the absence of DNA. CDR3 length: 15 residues. Germline V gene sequence: CDR1 SSHAT, CDR2 FNYEAQ (reference sequence). The chain's CDR3 is CASSLGRGVGETQYF. Together with reference TRBV7-7 and TRBJ2-5, the CDR3 gives the full variable domain: GAGVSQSPRYKVTKRGQDVTLRCDPISSHATLYWYQQALGQGPEFLTYFNYEAQPDKSGLPSDRFSAERPEGSISTLTIQRTEQRDSAMYRCASSLGRGVGETQYFGPGTRLLVL.

CDR3 sequence reads: CASSPVRALISYEQYF. This chain joins TRBV7-9 and TRBJ2-7; TCRdb outputs TRBD2, but without DNA this stays unchecked. CDR1 and CDR2 from the germline V gene are SEHNR and FQNEAQ (reference sequence). The CDR3 runs 16 residues.

This rearrangement joins TRBV9 to TRBJ2-7; checking the TCRdb D call of TRBD1 is not possible without DNA. The CDR3 extends over 15 amino acids. In germline, CDR1 is SGDLS, CDR2 YYNGEE. The CDR3 loop reads CASSVRDATLLEQYF.

The V call is TRBV10-1, the J call TRBJ2-1; lacking DNA, the TRBD2 call made by TCRdb goes unchecked. Germline CDR1 and CDR2: WNHNN and SYGVQD (reference sequence). The CDR3 is made up of 18 amino acids. The CDR3 spells CASSESEAGAAGAYEQFF.

The V call is TRBV19, the J call TRBJ1-5. This CDR3 region has 14 residues. Germline V lookup: CDR1 LNHDA, CDR2 SQIVND (reference sequence). CDR3: CASSLLLGHQPQHF. The full variable domain, its missing parts supplied by reference TRBV19 and TRBJ1-5, is DGGITQSPKYLFRKEGQNVTLSCEQNLNHDAMYWYRQDPGQGLRLIYYSQIVNDFQKGDIAEGYSVSREKKESFPLTVTSAQKNPTAFYLCASSLLLGHQPQHFGDGTRLSIL.

The chain has TRBV6-2 or TRBV6-3 and TRBJ1-2. This CDR3 comprises 13 residues. Looked up from germline, CDR1 is MNHEY and CDR2 is SVGEGT. CDR3 sequence: CASSPAGDYGYTF.

This chain uses TRBV27 with TRBJ2-7; TCRdb outputs TRBD1, but without DNA this stays unchecked. The CDR3 length is 14 residues. Germline-derived CDR1 and CDR2 are MNHEY and SMNVEV (reference sequence). CDR3: CASSLFGHVYEQYF.

The chain is built from TRBV7-3 and TRBJ2-1; TCRdb returns TRBD1, unconfirmable since there is no DNA. The CDR3 runs 16 residues. CDR1 is SGHTA, CDR2 FQGTGA, per germline. CDR3 sequence reads: CASSLVGGGVYNEQFF.

J is TRBJ1-2 and V is TRBV7-2; TCRdb returns TRBD1, unconfirmable since there is no DNA. The CDR3 runs to 18 residues. The germline V gene encodes CDR1 SGHTA and CDR2 FQGNSA. The CDR3 here is CASSLGARGTIRNYGYTF.

V is TRBV7-9 and J is TRBJ2-3; TCRdb calls TRBD1, which cannot be checked without DNA. There are 18 residues in the CDR3. Germline CDR1 is SEHNR and CDR2 is FQNEAQ (reference sequence). CDR3 amino acids: CASSQPLGGQGRTDTQYF. The full variable domain, completed using reference TRBV7-9 and TRBJ2-3, is DTGVSQNPRHKITKRGQNVTFRCDPISEHNRLYWYRQTLGQGPEFLTYFQNEAQLEKSRLLSDRFSAERPKGSFSTLEIQRTEQGDSAMYLCASSQPLGGQGRTDTQYFGPGTRLTVL.

The V call is TRBV29-1, the J call TRBJ2-2. The V gene's germline CDR1 is SQVTM and CDR2 ANQGSEA. This CDR3 is 13 amino acids long. CDR3 sequence: CSVLQENTGELFF.

The CDR3 is CASRLAGHQETQYF. This sequence joins TRBV12-3 or TRBV12-4 and TRBJ2-5. The CDR3 runs to 14 residues.

The V and J genes are TRBV9 and TRBJ2-2; TCRdb lists TRBD1, though no DNA is available to test this call. This CDR3 spans 17 amino acids. Germline V gives CDR1 SGDLS, CDR2 YYNGEE. CDR3 protein: CASSAQSGTGYTGELFF.

The genes are TRBV9 and TRBJ1-2. The CDR3 covers 14 residues. Per the germline V gene, CDR1 is SGDLS and CDR2 is YYNGEE. The CDR3 sequence: CASSVAGQLAGYTF.

The CDR3 loop reads CSALDRGRVGELFF. The chain employs TRBV20-1 and TRBJ2-2; TCRdb picks TRBD1, but there is no DNA to check that call. The CDR3 is 14 amino acids. The germline CDR1 and CDR2 sequences are DFQATT and SNEGSKA (reference sequence).

This chain's CDR3 is CSVFSGAGEQYF. The chain is built from TRBV29-1 and TRBJ2-7; with no DNA, the TCRdb D assignment of TRBD1 cannot be verified. CDR1 and CDR2 from the germline V gene are SQVTM and ANQGSEA. The CDR3 is 12 residues long.

The chain employs TRBV7-9 and TRBJ1-1; there is no DNA to check the TCRdb D call of TRBD1. Germline values: CDR1 SEHNR, CDR2 FQNEAQ (reference sequence). The CDR3 runs to 13 residues. The CDR3 region is CASSFGQGVEAFF.

This chain links TRBV7-6 with TRBJ2-1; TCRdb designates TRBD1, a call that cannot be tested without DNA. The CDR3 contains 14 residues. Germline V CDR1 and CDR2: SGHVS, FNYEAQ. The CDR3 sequence: CASGRGQGFIEQFF.

The chain employs TRBV5-1 and TRBJ2-2. This CDR3 has 15 residues. Germline-derived CDR1 and CDR2 are SGHRS and YFSETQ. The chain's CDR3 is CASSLAVQNTGELFF.

V gene TRBV5-1 combines with J gene TRBJ2-7. CDR3 length: 13 amino acids. Germline V gives CDR1 SGHRS, CDR2 YFSETQ. The CDR3 spells CASSFSGPREQYF. The whole variable domain, filled in from reference TRBV5-1 and TRBJ2-7, reads KAGVTQTPRYLIKTRGQQVTLSCSPISGHRSVSWYQQTPGQGLQFLFEYFSETQRNKGNFPGRFSGRQFSNSRSEMNVSTLELGDSALYLCASSFSGPREQYFGPGTRLTVT.

The chain is built from TRBV6-6 and TRBJ1-1; TCRdb calls TRBD1, which cannot be checked without DNA. The CDR3 is 16 residues long. CDR1 and CDR2 (germline): MNHNY, SVGAGI (reference sequence). The CDR3 region is CASSYSPGQTNTEAFF.

This chain joins TRBV6-2 or TRBV6-3 and TRBJ2-1; TCRdb outputs TRBD2, but without DNA this stays unchecked. Germline V CDR1 and CDR2: MNHEY, SVGEGT. This CDR3 is built from 16 residues. This CDR3 reads CASSSLAGKSFVEQFF.